This entry lists 18 T cell receptor beta chains sequenced from one sample in a study of T cell changes during pregnancy in multiple sclerosis. Measured with immunoSEQ multiplex PCR; TCRdb has only the in-frame clones, and not every one. The table shows about 38,000 clones, with around 93% occurring only once. The specimen comprised CD4+ T cells from peripheral blood mononuclear cells, sampled in the second trimester of pregnancy. The receptors were sampled from a female donor with multiple sclerosis, enrolled in a pregnancy study.

The rearrangement uses TRBV7-9 and TRBJ1-1; D call uncertain. Trimming pared 4 bases from V and 4 bases from J, leaving 13 bases between. This CDR3 comprises 14 residues. Per germline, CDR1 SEHNR and CDR2 FQNEAQ (reference sequence). The CDR3: CASSSTTERTEAFF. CDR3 DNA: TGTGCCAGCAGCTCCACCACTGAGCGCACTGAAGCTTTCTTT.

The chain recombines TRBV19 with TRBJ2-5; D perhaps matches TRBD2 (5 bases). The CDR3 spans 15 residues. Trimming took off 2 bases at V and 3 bases at J, with 13 bases between the two ends. Germline values: CDR1 LNHDA, CDR2 SQIVND (reference sequence). The DNA for the CDR3 is TGTGCCAGTAGTATACACGGGCCGGGGAAAGAGACCCAGTACTTC. Translating it yields CASSIHGPGKETQYF.

The chain joins TRBV28 to TRBJ1-6; no definite D call. V was pared by 3 bases and J by 0 bases, with 9 bases between. Germline assignment: CDR1 MDHEN and CDR2 SYDVKM. The CDR3 consists of 16 residues. The CDR3 here is CASSFAGSSYNSPLHF. The CDR3 region has the DNA TGTGCCAGCAGTTTTGCGGGCAGCTCCTATAATTCACCCCTCCACTTT.

This clone came up once. This rearrangement joins TRBV27 to TRBJ1-6; no clear D gene. CDR3 size: 15 residues. CDR1 MNHEY and CDR2 SMNVEV come from the germline V gene (reference sequence). With 5 bases removed from V and 2 bases from J, the gap between germline ends came to 10 bases. CDR3 residues: CASSPTVTYNSPLHF. CDR3 DNA: TGTGCCAGCAGTCCTACAGTTACCTATAATTCACCCCTCCACTTT.

CDR3 DNA: TGTGCCAGCAGCCCCGGGTCAAGAAACACCATATATTTT. Its translation is CASSPGSRNTIYF. This sequence joins TRBV7-2 and TRBJ1-3; no reliable D call. This CDR3 is built from 13 residues. CDR1 is SGHTA and CDR2 is FQGNSA in the germline V gene. Trimming shortened V by 5 bases and J by 5 bases, and 10 bases separated the two germline ends.

This chain uses TRBV19 with TRBJ1-1; TRBD1 might be the D (5 bases). The CDR3 covers 15 residues. The V gene's germline CDR1 is LNHDA and CDR2 SQIVND (reference sequence). Trimming removed 7 bases at V and 0 bases at J, with 15 bases between. The CDR3 DNA is TGTGCCAGTAATGCGGCAGGGTGGCTGAACACTGAAGCTTTCTTT. It is translated as CASNAAGWLNTEAFF.

The chain has TRBV9 and TRBJ2-2; 10 bases match TRBD2. The J segment lost 5 bases and the V segment lost 0 bases, leaving 4 bases of the junction unmatched. Germline-derived CDR1 and CDR2 are SGDLS and YYNGEE. This CDR3 is 16 amino acids long. In DNA form, the CDR3 reads TGTGCCAGCAGCGTAGTAGCGGGAGGATCTACCGGGGAGCTGTTTTTT. This gives the protein CASSVVAGGSTGELFF.

The rearrangement uses TRBV15 and TRBJ2-3, with D maybe TRBD1 (6 bases). Germline CDR1 and CDR2: LNHNV and YYDKDF (reference sequence). This CDR3 is built from 15 residues. Trimming left V 8 bases short and J 2 bases short, with 17 bases between. CDR3 sequence reads: CATRETGLPTDTQYF. The CDR3 nucleotides read TGTGCCACCCGAGAAACAGGGCTCCCCACAGATACGCAGTATTTT. Full variable domain (rest looked up from reference TRBV15 and TRBJ2-3): DAMVIQNPRYQVTQFGKPVTLSCSQTLNHNVMYWYQQKSSQAPKLLFHYYDKDFNNEADTPDNFQSRRPNTSFCFLDIRSPGLGDTAMYLCATRETGLPTDTQYFGPGTRLTVL.

The J gene is TRBJ1-5, the V gene TRBV19, with TRBD1 matching 10 bases. Looked up from germline, CDR1 is LNHDA and CDR2 is SQIVND (reference sequence). There are 17 residues in the CDR3. J was trimmed by 3 bases and V by 7 bases; bases with no gene match: 12. The CDR3 protein is CASIGGTGVHLNQPQHF. CDR3 coding DNA: TGTGCCAGTATTGGGGGGACAGGGGTCCATCTCAATCAGCCCCAGCATTTT. The complete variable domain, with remaining parts taken from reference TRBV19 and TRBJ1-5, reads DGGITQSPKYLFRKEGQNVTLSCEQNLNHDAMYWYRQDPGQGLRLIYYSQIVNDFQKGDIAEGYSVSREKKESFPLTVTSAQKNPTAFYLCASIGGTGVHLNQPQHFGDGTRLSIL.

Written as DNA, the CDR3 is TGTGCCAGCAGCTCCTTAGCGGGGGACAAAAACTTTAGGGGGACCGGGGAGCTGTTTTTT. This encodes CASSSLAGDKNFRGTGELFF. This chain joins TRBV7-3 and TRBJ2-2; 9 bases line up with TRBD2. V gave up 4 bases and J gave up 5 bases; unmatched junction bases: 20. Germline V lookup: CDR1 SGHTA, CDR2 FQGTGA. The CDR3 is 20 amino acids.

This sequence joins TRBV21-1 and TRBJ1-2; TRBD1 is the table's D call, not checked against the DNA. TRBV21-1 represents a pseudogene. The CDR3 has 20 amino acids. The CDR3 coding sequence is TGTGCCAGCAGGGGGGGACAGGGGAAGTTCTTCTGGAAGCTTAGCTATGGCTACACCTTC. Residues: CASRGGQGKFFWKLSYGYTF.

The CDR3 nucleotides are TGTGTCAGAAGCTTATCAGGACAGGGAGTGGACACCGGGGAGCTGTTTTTT. Protein sequence: CVRSLSGQGVDTGELFF. The V call is TRBV7-5, the J call TRBJ2-2; TRBD1, the table's D call, lacks a check against the DNA. TRBV7-5 is annotated as a pseudogene. The CDR3 consists of 17 residues.

The chain links TRBV7-2 to TRBJ2-3; possible D gene TRBD1, 6 bases. Per the germline V gene, CDR1 is SGHTA and CDR2 is FQGNSA. Trimming pared 5 bases from V and 2 bases from J, leaving 11 bases between. The CDR3 totals 14 residues. The CDR3 DNA reads TGTGCCAGCAGCGCGACAGGCCTCACAGATACGCAGTATTTT. It specifies CASSATGLTDTQYF.

This chain links TRBV15 with TRBJ2-2; TRBD2 aligns across 11 bases. The junction had 4 bases not matched to a gene; V was cut back by 5 bases and J by 8 bases. Germline V CDR1 and CDR2: LNHNV, YYDKDF (reference sequence). The length of the CDR3 is 14 residues. The CDR3 here is CATSASGGLGELFF. The DNA for the CDR3 is TGTGCCACCAGCGCTAGCGGGGGGCTAGGGGAGCTGTTTTTT.

In its sample, this clone was seen once. V gene TRBV6-5 combines with J gene TRBJ2-2; 7 nucleotides line up with TRBD1. CDR3 length: 15 residues. The germline CDR1 and CDR2 sequences are MNHEY and SVGAGI. J was trimmed by 4 bases and V by 6 bases; bases with no gene match: 8. The CDR3 here is CASRSQGFLTGELFF. The CDR3 DNA is TGTGCCAGCAGATCACAGGGGTTTCTCACCGGGGAGCTGTTTTTT.

This chain uses TRBV18 with TRBJ1-1, with 12 bases that match TRBD1. J lost 3 bases, V lost 3 bases, and 11 bases had no gene match. There are 18 residues in the CDR3. CDR1 and CDR2 (germline): KGHSH, LQKENI. The DNA of the CDR3 is TGTGCCAGCTCACCGACTTTAGGGACAGGGGGCATGTACACTGAAGCTTTCTTT. The encoded protein is CASSPTLGTGGMYTEAFF.

The chain is built from TRBV28 and TRBJ2-4; TRBD1 matches at 9 bases. This CDR3 region has 16 residues. V was pared by 4 bases and J by 3 bases, with 7 bases of the junction left unmatched. Germline assignment: CDR1 MDHEN and CDR2 SYDVKM. The DNA for the CDR3 is TGTGCCAGCAGTTACTCGGGACAGGGTGTCAAAAACATTCAGTACTTC. It yields the protein CASSYSGQGVKNIQYF. Supplemented by reference TRBV28 and TRBJ2-4, the full variable domain reads DVKVTQSSRYLVKRTGEKVFLECVQDMDHENMFWYRQDPGLGLRLIYFSYDVKMKEKGDIPEGYSVSREKKERFSLILESASTNQTSMYLCASSYSGQGVKNIQYFGAGTRLSVL.

V is TRBV9 and J is TRBJ2-1; TRBD1 might be the D (6 bases). Germline V gives CDR1 SGDLS, CDR2 YYNGEE. Trimming pared 4 bases from V and 0 bases from J, leaving 35 bases between. The CDR3 is made up of 23 amino acids. CDR3 sequence: CASSLIPLTTGHLRLSSYNEQFF. CDR3 DNA sequence: TGTGCCAGCAGCCTGATTCCCCTGACGACAGGCCACTTAAGGCTCTCCTCCTACAATGAGCAGTTCTTC.